Following are 26 T cell receptor beta chains from one sample sequenced in a study of read filtering for tumor transcriptome and immune sequencing. This library used approximately 0.4 ug RNA and molecular barcoded adaptors spanning alpha/delta and beta/gamma chains. TCRdb re-called the reads through MiXCR, storing one row per CDR3 protein. The sample has over 50,000 distinct CDR3 sequences, approximately 19% seen once. Sequencing input: a population of CD138-negative cells sorted from bone marrow. The receptors stem from a donor aged 40 or older with multiple myeloma.

This clonotype was detected ten times or more. The V gene is TRBV6-5, the J gene TRBJ1-6; 9 bases line up with TRBD1. The CDR3 length is 15 residues. With V trimmed by 2 bases and J by 8 bases, 4 bases remained unmatched. From germline, CDR1 is MNHEY and CDR2 SVGAGI. As DNA, the CDR3 is TGTGCCAGCAGTTACGGGGACAGGGTGGATTCACCCCTCCACTTT. Translated, it gives CASSYGDRVDSPLHF.

Points on this clonotype: A much more abundant neighbour one base away suggests this may be a read error. This rearrangement joins TRBV20-1 to TRBJ2-5; D possibly corresponds to TRBD2 (6 bases). This CDR3 contains 14 residues. Per the germline V gene, CDR1 is DFQATT and CDR2 is SNEGSKA (reference sequence). Trimming shortened V by 5 bases and J by 4 bases, and 17 bases separated the two germline ends. The CDR3: CSALSLRRGETQYF. CDR3 nucleotide sequence: TGCAGTGCTCTCTCTCTGCGGAGGGGAGAGACCCAGTACTTC.

This clonotype was counted at least ten times. This chain links TRBV20-1 with TRBJ2-4; D not resolved. In germline, CDR1 is DFQATT, CDR2 SNEGSKA (reference sequence). There are 13 residues in the CDR3. Trimming pared 4 bases from V and 0 bases from J, leaving 7 bases between. As DNA, the CDR3 is TGCAGTGCTATACAGCTAGCCAAAAACATTCAGTACTTC. This sequence encodes CSAIQLAKNIQYF.

This clonotype was observed at least ten times. The V gene is TRBV29-1, the J gene TRBJ2-5, with 9 bases fitting TRBD1. CDR3 length: 14 residues. J gave up 3 bases and V 4 bases, and 6 bases lay outside the gene matches. The germline CDR1 and CDR2 sequences are SQVTM and ANQGSEA. The CDR3 DNA sequence: TGCAGCGTTGGGGGACAGGGCCCGGAAGAGACCCAGTACTTC. Translated: CSVGGQGPEETQYF.

At least ten counts were recorded for this clonotype. This chain joins TRBV6-1 and TRBJ1-5; D remains unclear. The germline CDR1 and CDR2 sequences are MNHNS and SASEGT. Deletions cut 9 bases from V and 3 bases from J, with 9 bases between. The CDR3 is 12 amino acids. The DNA for the CDR3 is TGTGCCAGGGGAGACCCCAATCAGCCCCAGCATTTT. The encoded protein is CARGDPNQPQHF.

The sample holds many counts of this clonotype. J is TRBJ2-1 and V is TRBV28, with D possibly matching TRBD2 (6 bases). CDR1 is MDHEN and CDR2 is SYDVKM in the germline V gene. V lost 5 bases to trimming and J lost 3 bases, with 14 bases between them. The CDR3 is 15 residues long. CDR3 protein: CASSPLGLLYNEQFF. In DNA, the CDR3 is TGTGCCAGCAGTCCGCTGGGACTTCTCTACAATGAGCAGTTCTTC.

This clonotype showed up many times. The rearrangement uses TRBV7-3 and TRBJ2-1; 8 positions agree with TRBD2. Germline V CDR1 and CDR2: SGHTA, FQGTGA. The length of the CDR3 is 15 residues. Trimming at V came to 2 bases and at J to 7 bases, leaving 7 bases not matched to a gene. CDR3 nucleotide sequence: TGTGCCAGCAGCTTAGCGGGGGGTAGTAATAATGAGCAGTTCTTC. It encodes CASSLAGGSNNEQFF.

Many counts were recorded for this clonotype. V usage is TRBV6-5 and J usage is TRBJ2-5; no clear D. The CDR3 extends over 13 amino acids. Trimming cost V 5 bases and J 7 bases, with 14 bases left between them. Per germline, CDR1 MNHEY and CDR2 SVGAGI. The CDR3 is CASSQTTYATQYF. The CDR3 region has the DNA TGTGCCAGCAGTCAGACGACCTATGCGACCCAGTACTTC.

This chain connects TRBV6-1 to TRBJ1-5, with TRBD1 identical over 9 bases. Per the germline V gene, CDR1 is MNHNS and CDR2 is SASEGT. CDR3 length equals 16 residues. Unmatched junction bases numbered 11, after V lost 4 bases and J lost 7 bases. CDR3 residues: CASSGILTGGRQPQHF. The CDR3 DNA reads as TGTGCCAGCAGTGGAATTCTGACAGGGGGTAGACAGCCCCAGCATTTT.

This clonotype appeared many times. The V gene is TRBV3-1, the J gene TRBJ2-7, with 10 nucleotides matching TRBD1. With V trimmed by 2 bases and J by 2 bases, 9 bases remained unmatched. Germline CDR1 and CDR2: LGHDT and YNNKEL (reference sequence). The CDR3 is made up of 17 amino acids. The CDR3 sequence is CASSQPPGQGRPYEQYF. CDR3 in DNA: TGTGCCAGCAGCCAACCCCCGGGACAGGGGAGACCCTACGAGCAGTACTTC.

A remark on this clonotype: A much larger clone sits a single nucleotide away, making a read error possible. The chain combines TRBV5-6 with TRBJ2-1, with D perhaps assigned TRBD1 or TRBD2 (6 bases each). Germline V gives CDR1 SGHDT, CDR2 YYEEEE. Between the trimmed V and J ends, which lost 4 bases and 7 bases, there was a span of 21 bases. CDR3 length: 16 amino acids. In nucleotides, the CDR3 is TGTGCCAGCAGCCGTGGGGGCGAACTAGCTCGAAATGAGCAGTTCTTC. Residues: CASSRGGELARNEQFF.

The gene calls are TRBV11-2 and TRBJ2-7; TRBD2 might be the D (5 bases). Germline V gives CDR1 SGHAT, CDR2 FQNNGV. This CDR3 spans 12 amino acids. Trimming removed 1 base at V and 6 bases at J, with 7 bases between. The CDR3 DNA is TGTGCCAGCAGCTTAGGGGAGTTCGAGCAGTACTTC. Translated, it gives CASSLGEFEQYF.

Regarding this clonotype: With a much larger clone just one base away, this may be a read error. This chain joins TRBV9 and TRBJ2-5; 7 bases agree with TRBD1. The CDR3 length is 16 residues. The V gene's germline CDR1 is SGDLS and CDR2 YYNGEE. Here the CDR3 reads CASSNHLRGGGEAQYF. CDR3 coding DNA: TGTGCCAGCAGCAACCATTTGAGAGGGGGCGGAGAGGCCCAGTACTTC.

J is TRBJ2-1 and V is TRBV5-1, with 10 bases lining up with TRBD2. Germline assignment: CDR1 SGHRS and CDR2 YFSETQ. The CDR3 runs 14 residues. J gave up 9 bases and V 0 bases, and 3 bases lay outside the gene matches. The CDR3 reads CASSLALAGVEQFF. CDR3 nucleotides: TGCGCCAGCAGCTTGGCCCTAGCGGGAGTTGAGCAGTTCTTC.

The table lists this clonotype with many counts. CDR3 nucleotide sequence: TGTGCCACCAGTCAAACAGTCCAAGAGACCCAGTACTTC. Translation: CATSQTVQETQYF. The chain is built from TRBV15 and TRBJ2-5; D not resolved. V lost 6 bases to trimming and J lost 1 base, with 9 bases between them. The CDR3 consists of 13 residues. CDR1 is LNHNV and CDR2 is YYDKDF in the germline V gene (reference sequence).

This clonotype was observed at least ten times. The chain has TRBV6-1 and TRBJ2-7, with D possibly matching TRBD1 (5 bases). The V gene's germline CDR1 is MNHNS and CDR2 SASEGT. This CDR3 is 13 amino acids long. Between the trimmed V and J ends, which lost 2 bases and 2 bases, there was a span of 7 bases. The CDR3 is CASSERQTYEQYF. In nucleotides, the CDR3 is TGTGCCAGCAGTGAAAGACAGACCTACGAGCAGTACTTC.

CDR3 sequence: CASAPGLAGEETQYF. The DNA for the CDR3 is TGTGCCAGCGCCCCGGGACTAGCGGGAGAAGAGACCCAGTACTTC. The chain is built from TRBV12-3 or TRBV12-4 and TRBJ2-5; 14 bases align to TRBD2. With 8 bases clipped from V and 3 bases from J, the junction kept 5 bases outside the gene matches. The CDR3 is 15 residues long.

Worth noting for this clonotype: A much larger clone lies one base from this, so it may be a read error. The chain recombines TRBV20-1 with TRBJ1-5; TRBD1 might be the D (5 bases). The CDR3 loop spans 12 amino acids. From germline, CDR1 is DFQATT and CDR2 SNEGSKA (reference sequence). The CDR3 is CSGTYSNQLQHF. The CDR3 region has the DNA TGCAGTGGGACATATAGCAATCAGCTCCAGCATTTT.

Turning to this clonotype: This may come from a read error, since a much larger clone is one base off. The chain is built from TRBV11-2 and TRBJ2-5; D unclear. The CDR3 covers 13 residues. Trimming removed 6 bases from V and 4 bases from J, with 12 bases in between. CDR1 and CDR2 (germline): SGHAT, FQNNGV. The CDR3 loop reads CASSAAVTETQYF. CDR3 sequence (DNA): TGTGCCAGCAGTGCGGCAGTGACAGAGACCCAGTACTTC.

Note on this clonotype: A far larger clone is one nucleotide away, so this likely arose from a read error. Here the CDR3 omits its conserved ending phenylalanine or tryptophan, so a read error is the likely source. This chain uses TRBV6-6 with TRBJ2-1, with 8 bases identical to TRBD1. The junction had 2 bases not matched to a gene; V was cut back by 6 bases and J by 1 base. The CDR3 is made up of 14 amino acids. Germline CDR1 reads MNHNY; CDR2 reads SVGAGI (reference sequence). This CDR3 is CASRGQGSYNEQFL. CDR3 sequence (DNA): TGTGCCAGCAGAGGACAGGGATCCTACAATGAGCAGTTCCTC.

This clonotype occurred many times. The V and J genes are TRBV7-2 and TRBJ1-1; tentatively, D is TRBD1 (5 bases). This CDR3 has 15 residues. Germline V lookup: CDR1 SGHTA, CDR2 FQGNSA. Trimming took off 8 bases at V and 0 bases at J, with 16 bases between the two ends. CDR3 in DNA: TGTGCCAGCCTCTTAGGGGTGGGCCTGAACACTGAAGCTTTCTTT. Its protein is CASLLGVGLNTEAFF.

Concerning this clonotype: One junction end does not reproduce the germline sequence, and a read error may be involved. The chain links TRBV29-1 to TRBJ1-1; no definite D call. The V gene's germline CDR1 is SQVTM and CDR2 ANQGSEA. The CDR3 consists of 18 residues. The CDR3 nucleotides read TGCAGCGTTGATCCCATCGGGCCTGCGTCCATCTCGAACATTGAAGCTTTCTTT. Residues: CSVDPIGPASISNIEAFF.

This clonotype was counted ten times or more. The rearrangement joins TRBV5-1 to TRBJ1-1, with D uncertain. Looked up from germline, CDR1 is SGHRS and CDR2 is YFSETQ. The V gene lost 3 bases and the J gene lost 4 bases, with 16 bases spanning the gap. This CDR3 is built from 15 residues. CDR3 in amino acids: CASSSRTASGTEAFF. In nucleotides, the CDR3 is TGCGCCAGCAGCTCCCGGACCGCATCGGGCACTGAAGCTTTCTTT.

To note about this clonotype: Germline and junction disagree at one end, which may indicate a read error. The chain couples TRBV5-4 to TRBJ1-1; D unclear. The CDR3 runs to 13 residues. Germline loops: CDR1 SGHNT, CDR2 YYREEE (reference sequence). The CDR3 DNA reads as TGTGCCAGTAGCTTGCATTCGGACACTGAAGCTTTCTTT. This translates into CASSLHSDTEAFF.

This clonotype has at least ten counts. This chain links TRBV2 with TRBJ2-2; tentatively, D is TRBD1 or TRBD2 (6 bases each). CDR1 and CDR2 (germline): SNHLY, FYNNEI. Trimming removed 6 bases at V and 4 bases at J, with 15 bases between. The CDR3 contains 15 residues. The CDR3 region has the DNA TGTGCCAGCAGGGGGGGCAAAGCGGGCACCGGGGAGCTGTTTTTT. As protein: CASRGGKAGTGELFF.

This clonotype was counted at least ten times. The chain links TRBV19 to TRBJ2-1; tentative D call: TRBD2 (6 bases). The germline V gene has CDR1 LNHDA and CDR2 SQIVND (reference sequence). V dropped 8 bases and J dropped 4 bases, with 6 bases sitting between them. CDR3 size: 11 residues. CDR3 sequence: CASRGYNEQFF. The CDR3 nucleotides are TGTGCCAGTCGGGGGTACAATGAGCAGTTCTTC.